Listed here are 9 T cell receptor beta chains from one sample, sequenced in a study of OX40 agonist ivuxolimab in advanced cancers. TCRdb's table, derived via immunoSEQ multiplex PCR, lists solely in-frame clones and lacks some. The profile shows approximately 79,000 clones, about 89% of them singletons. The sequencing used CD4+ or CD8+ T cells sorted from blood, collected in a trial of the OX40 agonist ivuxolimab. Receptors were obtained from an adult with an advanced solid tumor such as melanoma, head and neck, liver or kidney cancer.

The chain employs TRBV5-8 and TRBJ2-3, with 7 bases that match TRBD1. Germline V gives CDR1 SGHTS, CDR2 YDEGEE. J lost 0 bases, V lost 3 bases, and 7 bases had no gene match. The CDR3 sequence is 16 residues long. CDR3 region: CASSSGQRTSTDTQYF. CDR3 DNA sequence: TGTGCCAGCAGCTCGGGACAGAGAACTAGCACAGATACGCAGTATTTT.

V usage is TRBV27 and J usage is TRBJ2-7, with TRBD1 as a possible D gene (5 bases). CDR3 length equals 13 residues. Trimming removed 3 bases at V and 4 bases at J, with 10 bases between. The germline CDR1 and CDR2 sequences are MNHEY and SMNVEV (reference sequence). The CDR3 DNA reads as TGTGCCAGCAGTTTTAGGGGTGGTTACGAGCAGTACTTC. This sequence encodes CASSFRGGYEQYF.

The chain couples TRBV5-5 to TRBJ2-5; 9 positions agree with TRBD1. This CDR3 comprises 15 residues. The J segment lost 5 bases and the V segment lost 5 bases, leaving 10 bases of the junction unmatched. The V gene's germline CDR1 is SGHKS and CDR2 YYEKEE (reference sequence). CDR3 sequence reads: CASRGRDRVVETQYF. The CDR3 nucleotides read TGTGCCAGCAGAGGCCGGGACAGGGTAGTCGAGACCCAGTACTTC.

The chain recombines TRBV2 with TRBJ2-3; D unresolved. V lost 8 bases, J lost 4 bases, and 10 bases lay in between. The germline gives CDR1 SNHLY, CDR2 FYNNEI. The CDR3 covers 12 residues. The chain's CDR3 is CASGTLADTQYF. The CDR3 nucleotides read TGTGCCAGCGGCACTCTAGCAGATACGCAGTATTTT.

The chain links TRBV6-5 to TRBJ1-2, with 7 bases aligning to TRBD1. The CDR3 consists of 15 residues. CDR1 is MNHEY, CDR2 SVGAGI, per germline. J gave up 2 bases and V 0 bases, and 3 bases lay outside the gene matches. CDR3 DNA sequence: TGTGCCAGCAGTTACTCCCGGGACAGAAACTATGGCTACACCTTC. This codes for CASSYSRDRNYGYTF.

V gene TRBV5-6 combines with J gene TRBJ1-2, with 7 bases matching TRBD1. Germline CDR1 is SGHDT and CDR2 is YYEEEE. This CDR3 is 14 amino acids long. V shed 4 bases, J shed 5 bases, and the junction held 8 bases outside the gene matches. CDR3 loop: CASSLGQVGYGYTF. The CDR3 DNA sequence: TGTGCCAGCAGCCTCGGACAGGTGGGGTATGGCTACACCTTC.

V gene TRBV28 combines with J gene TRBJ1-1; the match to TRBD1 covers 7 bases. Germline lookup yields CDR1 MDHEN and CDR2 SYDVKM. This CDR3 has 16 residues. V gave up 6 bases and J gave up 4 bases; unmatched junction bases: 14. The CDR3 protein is CASSGGRTGVGTEAFF. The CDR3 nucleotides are TGTGCCAGCAGCGGGGGTCGAACAGGGGTGGGCACTGAAGCTTTCTTT.

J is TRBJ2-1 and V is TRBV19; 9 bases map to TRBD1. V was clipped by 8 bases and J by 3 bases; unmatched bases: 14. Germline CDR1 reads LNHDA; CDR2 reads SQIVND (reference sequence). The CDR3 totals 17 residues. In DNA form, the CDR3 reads TGTGCCAGTGCCGGGACAGGGACCGTATTGAACTACAATGAGCAGTTCTTC. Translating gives CASAGTGTVLNYNEQFF.

CDR3 DNA: TGTGCCAGCAACACGAGCCCTGGGAATGAAAAACTGTTTTTT. This encodes CASNTSPGNEKLFF. The chain is built from TRBV2 and TRBJ1-4; D is unclear. Germline CDR1 reads SNHLY; CDR2 reads FYNNEI. The V end lost 7 bases, the J end lost 5 bases, and 14 bases lay between the germline ends. The CDR3 has 14 residues.